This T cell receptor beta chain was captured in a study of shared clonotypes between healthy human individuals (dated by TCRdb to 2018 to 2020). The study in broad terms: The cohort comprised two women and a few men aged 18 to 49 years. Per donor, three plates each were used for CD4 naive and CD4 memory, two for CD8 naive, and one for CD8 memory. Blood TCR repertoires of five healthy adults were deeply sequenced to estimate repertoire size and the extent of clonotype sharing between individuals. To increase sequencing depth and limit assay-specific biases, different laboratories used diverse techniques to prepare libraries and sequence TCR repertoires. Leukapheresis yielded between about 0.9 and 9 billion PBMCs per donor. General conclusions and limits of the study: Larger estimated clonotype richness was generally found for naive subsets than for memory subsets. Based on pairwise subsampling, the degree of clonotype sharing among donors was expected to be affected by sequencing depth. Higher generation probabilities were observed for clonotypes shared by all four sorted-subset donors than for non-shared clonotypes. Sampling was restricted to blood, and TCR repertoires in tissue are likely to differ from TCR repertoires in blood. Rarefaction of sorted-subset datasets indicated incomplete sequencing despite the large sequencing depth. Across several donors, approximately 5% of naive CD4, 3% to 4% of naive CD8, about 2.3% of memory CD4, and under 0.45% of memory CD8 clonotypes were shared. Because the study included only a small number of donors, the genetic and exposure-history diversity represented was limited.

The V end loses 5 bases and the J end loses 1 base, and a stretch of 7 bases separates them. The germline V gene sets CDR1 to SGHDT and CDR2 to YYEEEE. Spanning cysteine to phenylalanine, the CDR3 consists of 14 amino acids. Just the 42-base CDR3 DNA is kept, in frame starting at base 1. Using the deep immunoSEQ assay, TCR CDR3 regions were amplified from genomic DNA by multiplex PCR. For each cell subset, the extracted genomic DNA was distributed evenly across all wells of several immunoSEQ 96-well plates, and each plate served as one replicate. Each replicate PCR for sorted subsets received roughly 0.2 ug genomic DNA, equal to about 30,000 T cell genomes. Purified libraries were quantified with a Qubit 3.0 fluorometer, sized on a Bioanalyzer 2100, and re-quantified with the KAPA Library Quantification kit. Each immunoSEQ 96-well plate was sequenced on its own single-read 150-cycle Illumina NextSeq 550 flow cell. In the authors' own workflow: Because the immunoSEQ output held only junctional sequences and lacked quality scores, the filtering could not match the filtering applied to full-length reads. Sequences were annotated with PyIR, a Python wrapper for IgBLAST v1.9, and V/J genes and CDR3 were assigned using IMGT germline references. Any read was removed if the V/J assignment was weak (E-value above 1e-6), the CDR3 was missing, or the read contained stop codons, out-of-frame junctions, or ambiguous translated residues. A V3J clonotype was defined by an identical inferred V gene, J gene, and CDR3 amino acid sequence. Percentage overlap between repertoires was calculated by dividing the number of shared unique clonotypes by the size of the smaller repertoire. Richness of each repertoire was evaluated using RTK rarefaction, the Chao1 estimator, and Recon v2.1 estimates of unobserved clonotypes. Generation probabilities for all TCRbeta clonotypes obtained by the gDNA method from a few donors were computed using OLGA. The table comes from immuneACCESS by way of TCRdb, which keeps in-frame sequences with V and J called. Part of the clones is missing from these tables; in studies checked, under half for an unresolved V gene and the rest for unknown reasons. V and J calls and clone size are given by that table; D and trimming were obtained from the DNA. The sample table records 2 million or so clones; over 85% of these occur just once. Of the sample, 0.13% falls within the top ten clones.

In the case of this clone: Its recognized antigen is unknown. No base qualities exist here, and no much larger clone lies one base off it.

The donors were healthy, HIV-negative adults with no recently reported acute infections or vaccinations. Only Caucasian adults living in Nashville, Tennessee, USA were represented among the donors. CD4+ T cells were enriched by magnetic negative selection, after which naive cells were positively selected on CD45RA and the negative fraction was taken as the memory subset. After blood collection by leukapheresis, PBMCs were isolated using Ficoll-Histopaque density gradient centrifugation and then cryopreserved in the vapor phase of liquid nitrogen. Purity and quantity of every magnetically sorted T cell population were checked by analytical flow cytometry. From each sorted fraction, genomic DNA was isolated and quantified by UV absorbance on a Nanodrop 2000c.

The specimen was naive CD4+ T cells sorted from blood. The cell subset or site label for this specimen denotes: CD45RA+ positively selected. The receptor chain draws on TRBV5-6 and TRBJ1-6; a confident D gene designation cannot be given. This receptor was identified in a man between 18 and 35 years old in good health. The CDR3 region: CASSARSYNSPLHF. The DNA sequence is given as TGTGCCAGCAGTGCAAGGTCCTATAATTCACCCCTCCACTTT.